This TCR beta chain was found in a study of molecular identifiers for immune sequencing clone quantification. This clonotype occurred many times. This CDR3 region has 18 residues. Unmatched junction bases numbered 10, after V lost 1 base and J lost 2 bases. CDR1 and CDR2 (germline): SQVTM, ANQGSEA. Via MiXCR, TCRdb re-called the PCR reads, giving one row per CDR3 protein. Among a few hundred thousand distinct CDR3 sequences listed, roughly 23% were seen once. A CD8+CD4-CCR7+CD45RA+ gate was used to sort naive CD8 T cells. J is TRBJ2-3 and V is TRBV29-1; the match to TRBD2 covers 12 bases. Specimen: naive CD8+ T cells from blood, with Jurkat cell RNA spiked in. Subset defined: FACS-sorted CD8+CD4-CCR7+CD45RA+ naive T cells. This TCR came from a human donor in good health. Some libraries in this study had Jurkat cell RNA spiked in. CDR3 nucleotide sequence: TGCAGCGTTGAAGGGCTACTAGCGGGAGGTCGGGTCACAGATACGCAGTATTTT. Amino acids: CSVEGLLAGGRVTDTQYF.